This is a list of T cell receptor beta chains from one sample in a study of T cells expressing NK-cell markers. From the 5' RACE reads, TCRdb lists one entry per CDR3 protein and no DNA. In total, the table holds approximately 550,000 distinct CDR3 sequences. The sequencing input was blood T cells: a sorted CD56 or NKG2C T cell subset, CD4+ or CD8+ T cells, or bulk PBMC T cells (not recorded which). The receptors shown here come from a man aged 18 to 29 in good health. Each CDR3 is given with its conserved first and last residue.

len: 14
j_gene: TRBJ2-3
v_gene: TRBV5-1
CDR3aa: CASSRDSGPDTQYF

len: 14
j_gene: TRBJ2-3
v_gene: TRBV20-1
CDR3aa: CGAPERSSTDTQYF

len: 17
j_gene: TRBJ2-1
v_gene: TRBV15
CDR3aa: CATTPGEVSSSYNEQFF

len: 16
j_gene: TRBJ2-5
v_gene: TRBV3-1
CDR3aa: CASSQAAVTYQETQYF

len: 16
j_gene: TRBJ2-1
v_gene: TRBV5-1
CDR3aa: CASSLALGGRAAEQFF

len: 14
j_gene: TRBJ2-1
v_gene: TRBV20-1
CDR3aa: CSARERVSYNEQFF

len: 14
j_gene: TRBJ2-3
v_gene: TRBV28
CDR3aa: CASSSIHSTDTQYF

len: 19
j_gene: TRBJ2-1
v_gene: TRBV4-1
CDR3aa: CASSQGPDLTSGSYNEQFF

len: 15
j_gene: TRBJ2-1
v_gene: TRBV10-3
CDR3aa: CAITSGGKFYNEQFF

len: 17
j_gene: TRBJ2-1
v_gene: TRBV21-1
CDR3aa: CASSKEEESTPRDEQFF